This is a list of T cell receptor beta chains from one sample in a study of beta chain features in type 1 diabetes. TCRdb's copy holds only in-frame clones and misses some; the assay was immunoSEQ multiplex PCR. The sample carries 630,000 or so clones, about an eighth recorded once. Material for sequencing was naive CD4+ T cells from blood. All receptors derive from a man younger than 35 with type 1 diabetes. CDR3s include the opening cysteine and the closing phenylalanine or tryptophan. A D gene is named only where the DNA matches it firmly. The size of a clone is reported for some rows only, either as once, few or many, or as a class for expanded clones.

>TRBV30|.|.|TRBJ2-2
CAWSWDANTGELFF
TGTGCCTGGAGCTGGGACGCGAACACCGGGGAGCTGTTTTTT
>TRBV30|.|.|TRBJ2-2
CAWRQGPNTGELFF
TGTGCCTGGAGGCAGGGCCCGAACACCGGGGAGCTGTTTTTT
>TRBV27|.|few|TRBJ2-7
CASSPRRIQYEQYF
TGTGCCAGCTCACCACGGCGCATTCAATACGAGCAGTACTTC
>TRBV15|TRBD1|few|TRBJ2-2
CATSPQGDVANTGELFF
TGTGCCACCAGCCCTCAGGGGGATGTCGCGAACACCGGGGAGCTGTTTTTT
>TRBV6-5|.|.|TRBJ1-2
CASSYSRAPYGYTF
TGTGCCAGCAGTTACTCGCGGGCTCCCTATGGCTACACCTTC
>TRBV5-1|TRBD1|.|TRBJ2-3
CASSPRTGSADTQYF
TGCGCCAGCAGCCCGAGGACAGGGTCGGCAGATACGCAGTATTTT
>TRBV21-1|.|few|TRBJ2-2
CASSNRGANTGELFF
TGTGCCAGCAGCAACCGTGGGGCAAACACCGGGGAGCTGTTTTTT
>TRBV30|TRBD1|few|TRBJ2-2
CAYSSRDRGLAGELFF
TGTGCCTACTCGAGCCGGGACAGGGGCTTAGCCGGGGAGCTGTTTTTT
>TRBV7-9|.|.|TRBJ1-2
CASSLQGGPLLNYGYTF
TGTGCCAGCAGCTTACAGGGTGGACCGCTACTTAACTATGGCTACACCTTC
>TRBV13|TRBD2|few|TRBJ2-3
CASSPRGGRTDTQYF
TGTGCCAGCAGCCCTCGGGGGGGACGCACAGATACGCAGTATTTT
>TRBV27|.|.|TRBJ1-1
CASSTVRGANTEAFF
TGTGCCAGCAGTACAGTTCGGGGGGCAAACACTGAAGCTTTCTTT
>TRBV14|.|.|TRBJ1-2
CASSPPRANYGYTF
TGTGCCAGCAGCCCTCCCCGGGCTAACTATGGCTACACCTTC
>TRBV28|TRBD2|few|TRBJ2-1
CASSLQLAVNNEQFF
TGTGCCAGCAGTTTGCAACTAGCGGTTAACAATGAGCAGTTCTTC
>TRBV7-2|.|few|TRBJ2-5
CASSLGRGGETQYF
TGTGCCAGCAGCTTAGGCAGGGGGGGTGAGACCCAGTACTTC
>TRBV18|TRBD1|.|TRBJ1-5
CASSLGIQGGNQPQHF
TGTGCCAGCTCCCTGGGGATACAGGGGGGCAATCAGCCCCAGCATTTT
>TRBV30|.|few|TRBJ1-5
CAWRRWTGSIWVLHF
TGTGCCTGGAGGCGCTGGACGGGGTCAATCTGGGTTCTGCATTTT
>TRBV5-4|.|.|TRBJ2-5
CASSLVPVGQLPPPQYF
TGTGCCAGCAGCTTGGTACCGGTGGGCCAGCTACCCCCACCCCAGTACTTC
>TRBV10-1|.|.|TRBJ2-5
CASSESSGQETQYF
TGCGCCAGCAGTGAGTCGTCTGGCCAAGAGACCCAGTACTTC
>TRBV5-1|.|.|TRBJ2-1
CASSRGSGGSYNEQFF
TGCGCCAGCAGCCGCGGGTCGGGTGGCTCCTACAATGAGCAGTTCTTC
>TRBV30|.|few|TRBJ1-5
CAWSLHSNQPQHF
TGTGCCTGGAGCTTACATAGCAATCAGCCCCAGCATTTT